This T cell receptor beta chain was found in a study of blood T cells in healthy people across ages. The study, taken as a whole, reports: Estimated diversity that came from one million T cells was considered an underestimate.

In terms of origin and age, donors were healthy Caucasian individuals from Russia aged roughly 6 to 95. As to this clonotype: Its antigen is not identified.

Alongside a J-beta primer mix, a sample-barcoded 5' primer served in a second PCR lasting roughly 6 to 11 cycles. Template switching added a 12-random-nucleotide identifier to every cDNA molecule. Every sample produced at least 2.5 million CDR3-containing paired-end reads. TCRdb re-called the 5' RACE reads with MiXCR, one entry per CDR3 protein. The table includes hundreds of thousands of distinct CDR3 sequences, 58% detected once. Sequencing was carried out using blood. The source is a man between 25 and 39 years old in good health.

The CDR3 sequence: CASSQPQTGNEQYF. As DNA, the CDR3 is TGTGCCAGCAGCCAGCCTCAGACAGGTAACGAGCAGTACTTC. The chain links TRBV6-6 to TRBJ2-5, with D possibly matching TRBD1 (6 bases). The end of the DNA fits TRBJ2-7 better, so the J call may be wrong. Germline loops: CDR1 MNHNY, CDR2 SVGAGI (reference sequence). The CDR3 spans 14 residues.